This TCR beta chain was retrieved from a study of OX40 agonist ivuxolimab in advanced cancers. This clone was seen once. Its antigen remains unknown. This table comes from immunoSEQ multiplex PCR, and its TCRdb copy is limited to in-frame clones, with some not included. The sample shows over 55,000 clones, approximately 80% of them seen only once. Study results and limitations: At 0.1 to 3.0 mg/kg and by week 6, clonal expansion occurred in CD4+ and CD8+ blood T cells.

V lost 7 bases and J lost 9, with 22 bases in between. This CDR3 has 15 residues. Germline V gives CDR1 LNHDA, CDR2 SQIVND (reference sequence). This clonotype originated in an adult with an advanced solid tumor such as melanoma, head and neck, liver or kidney cancer. Source: CD4+ or CD8+ T cells sorted from blood, taken in a trial of the OX40 agonist ivuxolimab. V usage is TRBV19 and J usage is TRBJ2-1; perhaps D is TRBD1 or TRBD2 (6 bases each). The CDR3 DNA follows: TGTGCCAGTAATTTGATGGGGGGCTCTGACGGTGAGCAGTTCTTC. Protein product: CASNLMGGSDGEQFF.